This T cell receptor beta chain was captured by sequencing in a study of blood T cells in healthy people across ages. Study-wide points: Considered underestimates were the diversity estimates obtained from one million T cells.

A second 7 to 11 cycle PCR used barcoded and J-beta primers. MiXCR, applied by TCRdb to the 5' RACE reads, yields one record per CDR3 protein. Of under 1,000,000 distinct CDR3 sequences in the sample, about half were seen once. The CDR3 covers 13 residues. The germline CDR1 and CDR2 sequences are SGHDN and FVKESK. Remarks on this clonotype: Antigen specificity is unknown. A junction end diverges from the germline sequence, so it may reflect a read error.

V is TRBV14 and J is TRBJ2-1; either TRBD1 or TRBD2 may fit D (5 bases each). Material for sequencing was blood. This receptor was obtained from a man older than 75 in good health. As DNA, the CDR3 is TGTGCCAGCAGCGAAGAGGGGACCCGTGAGCAGTTCTTC. Protein: CASSEEGTREQFF. The whole variable domain, remainder taken from reference TRBV14 and TRBJ2-1, is EAGVTQFPSHSVIEKGQTVTLRCDPISGHDNLYWYRRVMGKEIKFLLHFVKESKQDESGMPNNRFLAERTGGTYSTLKVQPAELEDSGVYFCASSEEGTREQFFGPGTRLTVL.